The sequence of this T cell receptor (beta chain) was determined in a study of blood T cell repertoires in COVID-19. This clone has a handful of counts. CDR1 is MGHRA and CDR2 is YSYEKL in the germline V gene. This CDR3 has 14 amino acids. The V gene end was trimmed by 3 bases and the J gene end by 3 bases; junction bases not matched to a gene: 3. Data came from immunoSEQ multiplex PCR; TCRdb stores just in-frame clones and leaves some out. The sample has 250,000 or so clones, roughly 80% seen once. The sample taken for sequencing was peripheral blood. This receptor was taken from a woman aged 60 to 75 with active or convalescent COVID-19. The V call is TRBV4-1, the J call TRBJ1-2, with 8 bases that match TRBD1. This chain's CDR3 is CASSQDRAHYGYTF. In DNA form, the CDR3 reads TGCGCCAGCAGCCAGGACAGGGCCCACTATGGCTACACCTTC.